This T cell receptor beta chain was identified during a study of T cell changes during pregnancy in multiple sclerosis. Assay: immunoSEQ multiplex PCR; the TCRdb copy retains only in-frame clones and omits some. Here the sample spans roughly 46,000 clones, about 91% being singletons. CDR3 length: 20 amino acids. Trimming took 5 bases from V and 0 from J; bases not matched to a gene: 16. The germline V gene encodes CDR1 LNHDA and CDR2 SQIVND (reference sequence). This clonotype originated in a female donor with multiple sclerosis, enrolled in a pregnancy study. Sequenced material: peripheral blood, taken in the third trimester of pregnancy. The V call is TRBV19, the J call TRBJ2-3; 11 bases agree with TRBD2. CDR3 sequence reads: CASSPPQLDWTSGSTDTQYF. The DNA of the CDR3 is TGTGCCAGTAGTCCCCCCCAACTGGACTGGACTAGCGGGAGCACAGATACGCAGTATTTT. Using reference TRBV19 and TRBJ2-3 for the parts outside the CDR3, the full variable domain is DGGITQSPKYLFRKEGQNVTLSCEQNLNHDAMYWYRQDPGQGLRLIYYSQIVNDFQKGDIAEGYSVSREKKESFPLTVTSAQKNPTAFYLCASSPPQLDWTSGSTDTQYFGPGTRLTVL.